This TCR beta chain was captured in a study of T cell responses to AZD1222 COVID-19 vaccine. Notes on the study in general: White British donors predominated, females outnumbered males, and clonal diversity was possibly underestimated.

V was clipped by 1 base and J by 1 base, with 10 bases between them. Germline assignment: CDR1 MGHRA and CDR2 YSYEKL. The CDR3 length is 15 residues. Points on this clone: The target antigen is unknown.

Sequenced by immunoSEQ multiplex PCR; TCRdb stores in-frame clones only, minus some. The data show roughly 150,000 clones, with about 91% seen just once and roughly 3.5% held by the top ten. Here the sequenced sample was peripheral blood, taken on day 0 of MenACWY control vaccination. The rearrangement joins TRBV4-1 to TRBJ2-5, with a possible D match to TRBD2 (5 bases). This receptor was identified in an adult in good health. The CDR3 region has the DNA TGCGCCAGCAGCCAAGGGCTAGCCCCCCAAGAGACCCAGTACTTC. This codes for CASSQGLAPQETQYF.